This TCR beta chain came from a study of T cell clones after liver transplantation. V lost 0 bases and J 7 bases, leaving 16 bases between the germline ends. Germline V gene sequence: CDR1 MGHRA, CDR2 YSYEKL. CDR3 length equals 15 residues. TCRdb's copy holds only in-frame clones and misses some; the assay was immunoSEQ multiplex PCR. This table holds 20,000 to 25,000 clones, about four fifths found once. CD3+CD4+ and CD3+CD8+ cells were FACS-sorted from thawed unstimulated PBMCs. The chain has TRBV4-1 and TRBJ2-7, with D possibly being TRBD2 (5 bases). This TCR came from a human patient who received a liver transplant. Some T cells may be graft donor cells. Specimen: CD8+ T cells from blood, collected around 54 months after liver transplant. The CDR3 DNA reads TGCGCCAGCAGCCAAGAAACTGACTTGAGGAGGGAGCAGTACTTC. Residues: CASSQETDLRREQYF.